A selection of T cell receptor beta chains follows, all from one sample in a study of OX40 agonist ivuxolimab in advanced cancers. TCRdb's copy holds only in-frame clones and misses some; the assay was immunoSEQ multiplex PCR. The sample carries about 35,000 clones, around 83% recorded once. Sequencing used CD4+ or CD8+ T cells sorted from blood, obtained in a trial of the OX40 agonist ivuxolimab. The receptors were sampled from an adult with an advanced solid tumor such as melanoma, head and neck, liver or kidney cancer. Both conserved end residues are trimmed from each CDR3. The order of the fields is V gene, J gene, CDR3 protein.

TRBV19	TRBJ1-5	ASRNTGSGPPQH
TRBV5-1	TRBJ2-3	ASSPSIAGSTDTQY
TRBV10-3	TRBJ2-3	AISELAADTQY
TRBV15	TRBJ1-2	ATSRGGGGVYGYT
TRBV28	TRBJ2-5	ASSYYSGGETQY
TRBV7-9	TRBJ2-7	ASSETTYEQY
TRBV2	TRBJ1-2	ASSEDRGPGGYT
TRBV19	TRBJ2-1	ASSRGGLAVSYNEQF
TRBV10-1	TRBJ2-2	ASSPGTQKTGELF
TRBV2	TRBJ2-7	ASTEGGFGYEQY
TRBV6-5	TRBJ2-7	ASSYRDRTYEQY
TRBV7-9	TRBJ1-1	ASRLGRGNTEAF
TRBV9	TRBJ2-2	ASGLTGPTGELF
TRBV19	TRBJ1-1	ASSIDRLNTEAF
TRBV19	TRBJ2-5	ASSPRTGGRETQY
TRBV5-4	TRBJ2-2	ASTAGQHTGELF
TRBV11-2	TRBJ1-3	ASSLIGDTIY
TRBV5-1	TRBJ2-7	ASSPYRASSYEQY
TRBV2	TRBJ1-2	ASSDGAGNLGGYGYT
TRBV27	TRBJ2-3	ASSPGSDTQY
TRBV18	TRBJ2-5	ASSPPLGAEETQY
TRBV5-4	TRBJ2-1	ASSLLASYNEQF
TRBV19	TRBJ2-1	ASSHFRGGADNEQF
TRBV5-1	TRBJ2-3	ASSTPGLEGDTQY
TRBV7-9	TRBJ2-1	ASSLQTVFWEQF
TRBV2	TRBJ2-6	ASRSGQGAGANVLT
TRBV11-2	TRBJ2-7	ASSPRAVSYEQY
TRBV19	TRBJ2-1	ASSLQREGNEQF